The 17 T cell receptor beta chains presented below share a single source sample, sequenced in a study of human T cells and chemical hapten exposure. TCRdb called the RACE reads again in MiXCR, with one record for every CDR3 protein. Among roughly 160,000 distinct CDR3 sequences listed, more than 12% were seen once. Time point denoted: patch test 1, 2 weeks after DPC sensitization. Sample treatment: therapeutic diphenylcyclopropenone sensitization with weekly scalp DPC. The source material was whole blood, sampled in connection with sensitization to the hapten diphenylcyclopropenone (DPC). The receptor source for this set is a woman aged 25 to 45 with alopecia areata. Some clones in this sample may be carry-over from other donors' samples.

Points on this clonotype: The final CDR3 position lacks the conserved phenylalanine or tryptophan, pointing to a likely read error. The V and J genes are TRBV7-9 and TRBJ1-1; TRBD1 matches at 7 bases. The CDR3 runs to 13 residues. V gave up 4 bases and J gave up 11 bases; unmatched junction bases: 10. Germline-derived CDR1 and CDR2 are SEHNR and FQNEAQ (reference sequence). The CDR3 protein is CASSWGQITEAFS. The CDR3 nucleotides are TGTGCCAGCAGCTGGGGACAGATCACGGAGGCTTTCTCT.

In its sample, this clonotype was seen a few times. The V call is TRBV7-9, the J call TRBJ2-1; 8 bases agree with TRBD2. CDR3 length: 16 residues. Germline CDR1 and CDR2: SEHNR and FQNEAQ (reference sequence). The trim removed 3 bases at V and 8 bases at J, leaving 12 bases unmatched. DNA of the CDR3: TGTGCCAGCAGCTTGGTAGCGGGGCGATCTGTTGATGAGCAGTTCTTC. This sequence encodes CASSLVAGRSVDEQFF.

J is TRBJ2-7 and V is TRBV7-9, with 8 bases matching TRBD2. The ends lost 8 bases at V and 3 bases at J; junction bases unmatched: 9. The CDR3 has 14 residues. Germline-derived CDR1 and CDR2 are SEHNR and FQNEAQ (reference sequence). CDR3 amino acids: CASGAGTSYYEQYF. The CDR3 DNA sequence: TGTGCCAGCGGAGCCGGGACTAGTTACTACGAGCAGTACTTC.

The CDR3 DNA follows: TGCAGCGTTGAGGCGGGGGCCACAAGGGAGCAGTTCTTC. As protein: CSVEAGATREQFF. This rearrangement joins TRBV29-1 to TRBJ2-1; D is perhaps TRBD2 (7 bases). The CDR3 runs to 13 residues. Germline V gene sequence: CDR1 SQVTM, CDR2 ANQGSEA. The ends were cut back, 3 bases at V and 10 bases at J, with 16 bases in the middle.

This clonotype was detected a few times. The V call is TRBV7-2, the J call TRBJ1-2, with a possible D match to TRBD1 (5 bases). This CDR3 spans 13 amino acids. The germline V gene has CDR1 SGHTA and CDR2 FQGNSA. Trimming removed 4 bases from V and 6 bases from J, with 12 bases in between. The CDR3 here is CASSWDGGDGYTF. The CDR3 coding sequence is TGTGCCAGCAGCTGGGACGGGGGGGATGGCTACACCTTC.

This chain links TRBV7-9 with TRBJ1-6; no firm D call. Per the germline V gene, CDR1 is SEHNR and CDR2 is FQNEAQ (reference sequence). The CDR3 length is 13 residues. V lost 5 bases to trimming and J lost 10 bases, with 12 bases between them. CDR3: CASSRAQTSPLHF. The CDR3 nucleotides read TGTGCCAGCAGCCGGGCCCAAACCTCACCCCTCCACTTT.

The V and J genes are TRBV5-4 and TRBJ1-3, with 9 bases matching TRBD1. The CDR3 consists of 15 residues. The ends lost 3 bases at V and 1 base at J; junction bases unmatched: 2. Germline CDR1 reads SGHNT; CDR2 reads YYREEE (reference sequence). The CDR3 nucleotides read TGTGCCAGCAGCTCCGGACAGGGGTCTGGAAACACCATATATTTT. Its translation is CASSSGQGSGNTIYF.

The CDR3 protein is CSVGETSGRNEQFF. The CDR3 nucleotides read TGCAGCGTTGGAGAGACTAGCGGGAGGAATGAGCAGTTCTTC. The chain carries TRBV29-1 and TRBJ2-1; 13 bases align to TRBD2. After removal of 4 bases from V and 7 bases from J, the junction contained 4 bases not matched to a gene. Germline V CDR1 and CDR2: SQVTM, ANQGSEA. This CDR3 contains 14 residues.

This clonotype has a handful of counts. The V and J genes are TRBV6-2 or TRBV6-3 and TRBJ2-3; D tentatively fits TRBD1 or TRBD2 (5 bases each). The V gene lost 6 bases and the J gene lost 0 bases, with 13 bases spanning the gap. Germline V gene lookup returns CDR1 MNHEY and CDR2 SVGEGT. The CDR3 is 15 residues long. As DNA, the CDR3 is TGTGCCAGCAGCTACGGGACGGCCAGCACAGATACGCAGTATTTT. Amino acids: CASSYGTASTDTQYF.

This clonotype appeared a few times. The J gene is TRBJ2-1, the V gene TRBV12-3 or TRBV12-4; 12 nucleotides line up with TRBD1. This CDR3 has 14 amino acids. V trimming: 6 bases; J trimming: 7 bases; junction bases outside the gene matches: 4. The CDR3 here is CASRGQGAGNEQFF. The DNA of the CDR3 is TGTGCCAGCAGGGGACAGGGGGCTGGTAATGAGCAGTTCTTC.

This clonotype came up many times. The V and J genes are TRBV7-6 and TRBJ1-2, with TRBD1 identical over 7 bases. Germline trimming cut 1 base from V and 3 bases from J; bases unmatched to any gene: 5. The CDR3 extends over 15 amino acids. Germline CDR1 SGHVS, CDR2 FNYEAQ. In DNA, the CDR3 is TGTGCCAGCAGCTTAGTACCAGGGGGAGACTATGGCTACACCTTC. It codes for CASSLVPGGDYGYTF.

This clonotype was detected ten times or more. The genes are TRBV5-4 and TRBJ2-7, with D possibly TRBD1 on 6 matching bases. This CDR3 has 14 residues. Per the germline V gene, CDR1 is SGHNT and CDR2 is YYREEE (reference sequence). Trimming took off 4 bases at V and 2 bases at J, with 13 bases between the two ends. The CDR3, as DNA: TGTGCCAGCAGCGCTGACCCAGGGGCCTACGAGCAGTACTTC. Protein: CASSADPGAYEQYF.

CDR3 in amino acids: CASSQVSARRNEQFF. DNA of the CDR3: TGTGCCAGCAGCCAAGTCTCAGCAAGACGTAATGAGCAGTTCTTC. This sequence joins TRBV3-1 and TRBJ2-1, with D uncertain. Germline values: CDR1 LGHDT, CDR2 YNNKEL (reference sequence). The CDR3 consists of 15 residues. With 1 base removed from V and 7 bases from J, the gap between germline ends came to 14 bases.

The rearrangement links TRBV6-1 to TRBJ1-2; D gene ambiguous. Between the trimmed V and J ends, which lost 6 bases and 0 bases, there was a span of 11 bases. CDR1 and CDR2 (germline): MNHNS, SASEGT. The CDR3 extends over 14 amino acids. CDR3 coding DNA: TGTGCCAGCAGACCAGAGTCAGCTAACTATGGCTACACCTTC. Its translation: CASRPESANYGYTF.

The genes are TRBV7-2 and TRBJ1-1; no definite D call. Deletions cut 6 bases from V and 6 bases from J, with 17 bases between. The CDR3 is made up of 14 amino acids. CDR1 is SGHTA, CDR2 FQGNSA, per germline. CDR3: CASSPTRTAAEAFF. The CDR3 nucleotides read TGTGCCAGCAGTCCGACTCGGACGGCGGCTGAAGCTTTCTTT.

The J gene is TRBJ2-1, the V gene TRBV11-2, with D possibly TRBD2 on 5 matching bases. CDR1 is SGHAT and CDR2 is FQNNGV in the germline V gene. V lost 2 bases and J 10 bases, leaving 18 bases between the germline ends. This CDR3 has 15 amino acids. The CDR3 spells CASSLRLAGAREQFF. CDR3 DNA: TGTGCCAGCAGCTTAAGGCTAGCTGGTGCTAGGGAGCAGTTCTTC. The whole variable domain, remainder taken from reference TRBV11-2 and TRBJ2-1, is EAGVAQSPRYKIIEKRQSVAFWCNPISGHATLYWYQQILGQGPKLLIQFQNNGVVDDSQLPKDRFSAERLKGVDSTLKIQPAKLEDSAVYLCASSLRLAGAREQFFGPGTRLTVL.

This sequence joins TRBV11-2 and TRBJ1-3, with 9 nucleotides matching TRBD1. Germline CDR1 reads SGHAT; CDR2 reads FQNNGV. The CDR3 covers 18 residues. With 2 bases clipped from V and 4 bases from J, the junction kept 12 bases outside the gene matches. The CDR3 nucleotides are TGTGCCAGCAGCTTACTATTACCGGGACAGGGCACCGGAAACACCATATATTTT. Amino acids: CASSLLLPGQGTGNTIYF.